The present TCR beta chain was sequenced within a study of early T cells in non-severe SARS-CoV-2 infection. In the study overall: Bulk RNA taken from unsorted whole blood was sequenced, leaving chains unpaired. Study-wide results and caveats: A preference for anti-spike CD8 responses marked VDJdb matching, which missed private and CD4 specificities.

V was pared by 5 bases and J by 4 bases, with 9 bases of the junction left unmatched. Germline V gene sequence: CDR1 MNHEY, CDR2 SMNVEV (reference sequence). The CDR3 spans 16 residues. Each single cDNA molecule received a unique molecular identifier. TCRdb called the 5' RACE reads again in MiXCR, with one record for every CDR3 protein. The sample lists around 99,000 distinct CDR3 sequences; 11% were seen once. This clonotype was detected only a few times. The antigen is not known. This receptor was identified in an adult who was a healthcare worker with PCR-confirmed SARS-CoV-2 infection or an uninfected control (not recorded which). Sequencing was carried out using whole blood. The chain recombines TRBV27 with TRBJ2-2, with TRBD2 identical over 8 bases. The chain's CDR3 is CASSPSIAGGTGELFF. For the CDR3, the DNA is TGTGCCAGCAGTCCTAGTATCGCGGGGGGCACCGGGGAGCTGTTTTTT.